The 20 T cell receptor beta chains reported below all come from one sample, sequenced in a study of blood T cell repertoires in COVID-19. Data came from immunoSEQ multiplex PCR; TCRdb stores just in-frame clones and leaves some out. Of roughly 100,000 clones listed, about nine tenths are singletons. Sequenced input: peripheral blood. These receptors were obtained from a man aged 45-65 years with acute or convalescent COVID-19.

The chain links TRBV6-1 to TRBJ2-7; 7 nucleotides line up with TRBD1. The CDR3 totals 15 residues. The germline gives CDR1 MNHNS, CDR2 SASEGT. J lost 3 bases, V lost 2 bases, and 7 bases had no gene match. CDR3 amino acids: CASSESPGTVYEQYF. In nucleotides, the CDR3 is TGTGCCAGCAGTGAATCCCCCGGGACAGTCTACGAGCAGTACTTC.

The gene calls are TRBV7-6 and TRBJ2-1; TRBD2 agrees at 10 bases. Germline CDR1 and CDR2: SGHVS and FNYEAQ. After removal of 3 bases from V and 10 bases from J, the junction contained 6 bases not matched to a gene. There are 14 residues in the CDR3. CDR3 DNA sequence: TGTGCCAGCAGCTTGGCTAGCGGGAGCAGCGAGCAGTTCTTC. Translated, it gives CASSLASGSSEQFF. Filled out from reference TRBV7-6 and TRBJ2-1, the complete variable domain reads GAGVSQSPRYKVTKRGQDVALRCDPISGHVSLYWYRQALGQGPEFLTYFNYEAQQDKSGLPNDRFSAERPEGSISTLTIQRTEQRDSAMYRCASSLASGSSEQFFGPGTRLTVL.

The chain links TRBV28 to TRBJ2-7; 7 nucleotides match TRBD1. Trimming took 6 bases from V and 4 from J; bases not matched to a gene: 12. This CDR3 has 15 residues. Looked up from germline, CDR1 is MDHEN and CDR2 is SYDVKM. The CDR3 sequence is CASRSSGTVPYEQYF. In DNA, the CDR3 is TGTGCCAGCAGGTCTTCCGGGACAGTACCTTACGAGCAGTACTTC.

V and J are TRBV4-1 and TRBJ1-2; 8 nucleotides align to TRBD1. This CDR3 contains 13 residues. V shed 3 bases and J 8 bases; nucleotides not matched to a gene: 5. Germline assignment: CDR1 MGHRA and CDR2 YSYEKL. Here the CDR3 reads CASSHRTGRGYTF. The CDR3 region has the DNA TGCGCCAGCAGCCATAGGACAGGGAGAGGCTACACCTTC.

The rearrangement joins TRBV2 to TRBJ2-7, with TRBD2 identical over 7 bases. The CDR3 runs to 18 residues. V trimming: 2 bases; J trimming: 0 bases; junction bases outside the gene matches: 13. CDR1 is SNHLY, CDR2 FYNNEI, per germline. The CDR3 loop reads CASSEPLGASGHSYEQYF. In DNA form, the CDR3 reads TGTGCCAGCAGTGAACCCCTTGGGGCTAGCGGCCACTCCTACGAGCAGTACTTC.

This rearrangement joins TRBV5-1 to TRBJ2-7, with D possibly TRBD1 on 6 matching bases. The CDR3 runs 15 residues. V gave up 0 bases and J gave up 1 base, with 11 bases separating them. CDR1 and CDR2 from the germline V gene are SGHRS and YFSETQ. The CDR3 loop reads CASSLATGISYEQYF. The CDR3 DNA follows: TGCGCCAGCAGCTTGGCCACAGGGATATCCTACGAGCAGTACTTC.

The chain joins TRBV5-1 to TRBJ2-1; 14 bases match TRBD2. Germline V gives CDR1 SGHRS, CDR2 YFSETQ. The CDR3 has 20 residues. Trimming removed 3 bases from V and 0 bases from J; junction bases left unmatched: 11. The CDR3 coding sequence is TGCGCCAGCAGCTCCGGCCTGACTAGCGGGAGGGCTAGCTCCTACAATGAGCAGTTCTTC. Translated, it gives CASSSGLTSGRASSYNEQFF.

This chain uses TRBV14 with TRBJ2-7, with D unresolved. Germline values: CDR1 SGHDN, CDR2 FVKESK. V was clipped by 2 bases and J by 1 base, with 9 bases between them. The CDR3 runs 14 residues. The CDR3 DNA reads as TGTGCCAGCAGCCAAAGTTACGGGTCCTACGAGCAGTACTTC. Encoded protein: CASSQSYGSYEQYF.

V gene TRBV5-1 combines with J gene TRBJ2-4; 9 bases are a match to TRBD1. The length of the CDR3 is 13 residues. Germline CDR1 and CDR2: SGHRS and YFSETQ. With 4 bases clipped from V and 8 bases from J, the junction kept 4 bases outside the gene matches. The CDR3 region is CASSRTGDDIQYF. For the CDR3, the DNA is TGCGCCAGCAGCCGGACAGGGGACGACATTCAGTACTTC. The variable domain in full, completed from reference TRBV5-1 and TRBJ2-4, reads KAGVTQTPRYLIKTRGQQVTLSCSPISGHRSVSWYQQTPGQGLQFLFEYFSETQRNKGNFPGRFSGRQFSNSRSEMNVSTLELGDSALYLCASSRTGDDIQYFGAGTRLSVL.

The CDR3 protein is CASSPGGYGYTF. DNA for the CDR3: TGTGCCAGTAGTCCCGGGGGCTATGGCTACACCTTC. The V gene is TRBV19, the J gene TRBJ1-2; possible D gene TRBD1, 5 bases. Trimming stripped 5 bases from V and 4 bases from J, with 8 bases between. CDR3 length: 12 amino acids. Germline CDR1 LNHDA, CDR2 SQIVND (reference sequence).

This clone was recorded only once. The chain has TRBV28 and TRBJ2-7; 10 bases agree with TRBD1. The CDR3 has 17 amino acids. Trimming took 5 bases from V and 5 from J; bases not matched to a gene: 15. Germline V gene sequence: CDR1 MDHEN, CDR2 SYDVKM. CDR3 residues: CASSPRRRDRGSHEQYF. In nucleotides, the CDR3 is TGTGCCAGCAGTCCGAGGCGACGGGACAGGGGTTCCCACGAGCAGTACTTC.

This chain joins TRBV5-4 and TRBJ2-7; 9 bases line up with TRBD1. The CDR3 is 17 residues long. The germline V gene has CDR1 SGHNT and CDR2 YYREEE (reference sequence). Trimming took 3 bases from V and 2 from J; bases not matched to a gene: 12. The CDR3 loop is CASSSDLTGTGTYEQYF. DNA of the CDR3: TGTGCCAGCAGCTCCGATCTCACCGGGACAGGGACCTACGAGCAGTACTTC. The variable domain in full, with the rest retrieved from reference TRBV5-4 and TRBJ2-7, is ETGVTQSPTHLIKTRGQQVTLRCSSQSGHNTVSWYQQALGQGPQFIFQYYREEENGRGNFPPRFSGLQFPNYSSELNVNALELDDSALYLCASSSDLTGTGTYEQYFGPGTRLTVT.

The V call is TRBV2, the J call TRBJ2-5, with a possible D match to TRBD1 (7 bases). Germline V gives CDR1 SNHLY, CDR2 FYNNEI. CDR3 length: 14 residues. With 6 bases removed from V and 4 bases from J, the gap between germline ends came to 15 bases. DNA of the CDR3: TGTGCCAGCAGCCCAGGGGGGAAAATAGAGACCCAGTACTTC. It specifies CASSPGGKIETQYF.

The chain is built from TRBV5-1 and TRBJ2-1; TRBD2 matches 8 bases. The CDR3 length is 14 residues. Germline CDR1 reads SGHRS; CDR2 reads YFSETQ. With 0 bases clipped from V and 6 bases from J, the junction kept 2 bases outside the gene matches. Written as DNA, the CDR3 is TGCGCCAGCAGCTTGGCCGGGACTAGCAATGAGCAGTTCTTC. Protein sequence: CASSLAGTSNEQFF.

The rearrangement links TRBV28 to TRBJ1-1; 9 nucleotides align to TRBD1. Per germline, CDR1 MDHEN and CDR2 SYDVKM. V lost 6 bases to trimming and J lost 4 bases; unmatched junction nucleotides: 9. CDR3 length: 15 residues. As DNA, the CDR3 is TGTGCCAGCAGAGAACCGGGACAGGGTTTCACTGAAGCTTTCTTT. It translates to CASREPGQGFTEAFF.

CDR3: CASSYLGGLGNQPQHF. In DNA form, the CDR3 reads TGTGCCAGCAGTTACCTCGGGGGGTTAGGCAATCAGCCCCAGCATTTT. The rearrangement joins TRBV6-6 to TRBJ1-5, with D possibly TRBD1 on 5 matching bases. The CDR3 covers 16 residues. The V end was cut by 2 bases, the J end by 2 bases, with 13 bases between. Germline CDR1 and CDR2: MNHNY and SVGAGI (reference sequence).

This clone was counted only a few times. This sequence joins TRBV3-1 (or the pseudogene TRBV3-2) and TRBJ2-1; the D is unclear. Germline V gene lookup returns CDR1 LGHDT and CDR2 YNNKEL (reference sequence). Deletions cut 5 bases from V and 0 bases from J, with 14 bases between. This CDR3 spans 16 amino acids. CDR3 DNA sequence: TGTGCCAGCAGCTTCTGGTCCTTGAGCTCCTACAATGAGCAGTTCTTC. Residues: CASSFWSLSSYNEQFF.

This sequence joins TRBV30 and TRBJ2-1; D is perhaps TRBD2 (5 bases). V gave up 2 bases and J gave up 5 bases, with 7 bases separating them. CDR1 GTSNPN and CDR2 SVGIG come from the germline V gene (reference sequence). The CDR3 is 12 amino acids. The CDR3 here is CAWSPLDNEQFF. CDR3 nucleotides: TGTGCCTGGAGTCCACTAGACAATGAGCAGTTCTTC.

V gene TRBV18 combines with J gene TRBJ1-2; D perhaps matches TRBD1 (5 bases). The V gene's germline CDR1 is KGHSH and CDR2 LQKENI. The CDR3 runs to 12 residues. Trimming left V 5 bases short and J 6 bases short, with 10 bases between. The DNA for the CDR3 is TGTGCCAGCTCATCCGCGGGGGATGGCTACACCTTC. Translation gives CASSSAGDGYTF.

The rearrangement joins TRBV2 to TRBJ2-7; 10 bases agree with TRBD1. This CDR3 contains 14 residues. In germline, CDR1 is SNHLY, CDR2 FYNNEI. The trim removed 6 bases at V and 4 bases at J, leaving 6 bases unmatched. Written as DNA, the CDR3 is TGTGCCAGCAGGGCCGGACAGGGGGGGTACGAGCAGTACTTC. It yields the protein CASRAGQGGYEQYF.